This T cell receptor beta chain was captured in a study of early T cells in non-severe SARS-CoV-2 infection. Each CDR3 protein gets one entry after TCRdb re-called the 5' RACE reads with MiXCR. The sample shows over 50,000 distinct CDR3 sequences, under 14% of them seen only once. The CDR3 has 20 residues. CDR1 and CDR2 (germline): LGHNA, YNFKEQ. With 4 bases clipped from V and 1 base from J, the junction kept 14 bases outside the gene matches. In this sample, this clonotype turned up many times. The sequenced material came from whole blood. This chain uses TRBV4-2 with TRBJ2-1, with 12 bases that match TRBD2. This sequence was found in an adult who was a healthcare worker with PCR-confirmed SARS-CoV-2 infection or an uninfected control (not recorded which). The CDR3 DNA follows: TGTGCCAGCAGCCCCGAATTTCTAGCGGGGGGGCCCAGTTCCTACAATGAGCAGTTCTTC. This encodes CASSPEFLAGGPSSYNEQFF.